This TCR beta chain came from a study of blood T cell repertoires in COVID-19. For the study at large: The samples span acute and convalescent COVID-19 from the United States, Italy and Spain. The analysed material was cDNA or gDNA that came from T cells, B-cell-depleted T cells, or PBMCs.

Assay used: immunoSEQ multiplex PCR; TCRdb lists only in-frame clones, some missing. Counted here are approximately 230,000 clones, 82% occurring once; the ten biggest clones make up 15%. V shed 0 bases and J shed 6 bases, with 5 bases lying between them. The germline V gene encodes CDR1 LGHDT and CDR2 YNNKEL (reference sequence). This CDR3 has 12 amino acids. The specimen sequenced was PBMCs or T cells enriched from blood (not recorded which). The TCR sequence derives from a man aged 35-49 years who had recovered from COVID-19. The chain carries TRBV3-1 (or the pseudogene TRBV3-2) and TRBJ1-1, with D hard to call. DNA of the CDR3: TGTGCCAGCAGCCAAGATTCGGCTGAAGCTTTCTTT. Protein product: CASSQDSAEAFF.